The clone carrying this T cell receptor (beta chain) was detected once. Its specificity is unknown. Repertoires were generated with immunoSEQ multiplex PCR, while TCRdb's copy carries only in-frame clones and drops some. The repertoire holds some 90,000 clones, with about nine tenths as singletons. This entry comes from a study of OX40 agonist ivuxolimab in advanced cancers. Study at large: Partial response was recorded in three patients: one hepatocellular carcinoma and two cutaneous melanoma cases. Study-wide results and caveats: Within 6 weeks, CD4+ and CD8+ blood T cells expanded clonally at 0.1 to 3.0 mg/kg.

Looked up from germline, CDR1 is SGHAT and CDR2 is FQNNGV. The CDR3 is made up of 13 amino acids. V was cut by 1 base and J by 6 bases, with 10 bases left in between. The material was CD4+ or CD8+ T cells sorted from blood, obtained in a trial of the OX40 agonist ivuxolimab. This chain joins TRBV11-2 and TRBJ2-7, with D unresolved. The receptor was isolated from an adult with an advanced solid tumor such as melanoma, head and neck, liver or kidney cancer. The CDR3 sequence is CASSLVEPLEQYF. Written as DNA, the CDR3 is TGTGCCAGCAGCTTAGTCGAGCCGCTCGAGCAGTACTTC.